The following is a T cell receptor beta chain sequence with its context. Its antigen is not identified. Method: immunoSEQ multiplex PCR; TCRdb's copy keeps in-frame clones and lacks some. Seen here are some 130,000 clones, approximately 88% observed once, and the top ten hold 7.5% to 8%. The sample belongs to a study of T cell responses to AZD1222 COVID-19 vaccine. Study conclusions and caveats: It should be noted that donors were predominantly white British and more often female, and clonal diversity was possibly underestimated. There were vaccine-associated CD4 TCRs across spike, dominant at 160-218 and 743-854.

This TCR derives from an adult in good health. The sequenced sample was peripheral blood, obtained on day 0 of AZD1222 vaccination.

The CDR3: CASHGGVWETQYF. In DNA, the CDR3 is TGTGCCAGCCACGGCGGCGTCTGGGAGACCCAGTACTTC. This chain joins TRBV7-9 and TRBJ2-5; D not resolved. The CDR3 covers 13 residues. The ends were cut back, 8 bases at V and 5 bases at J, with 15 bases in the middle. Germline lookup yields CDR1 SEHNR and CDR2 FQNEAQ (reference sequence).